What follows are 7 T cell receptor beta chains derived from one specimen sequenced in a study of post-analysis software for immune sequencing data. Study results and limitations: Patients showed TRBV5-6, TRBV5-1 and TRBV20-1 among several TRBV segments more frequent than in controls.

Antigens of these TCRs are unknown. Unique molecular identifiers tagged the TCR beta cDNA libraries. TCRdb recomputed calls from the PCR reads with MiXCR, one row per CDR3 protein. The sample has 750,000 to 950,000 distinct CDR3 sequences; around 42% are singletons. The sequencing sample was made of blood. The source of these receptors is a girl under 18 with multiple sclerosis.

The V and J genes are TRBV29-1 and TRBJ2-6; the D is unclear. CDR1 SQVTM and CDR2 ANQGSEA come from the germline V gene. The CDR3 is made up of 13 amino acids. Deletions cut 7 bases from V and 2 bases from J, with 9 bases between. The DNA for the CDR3 is TGCAGCGCTACAATTACTGGGGCCAACGTCCTGACTTTC. Translation gives CSATITGANVLTF.

The chain has TRBV4-2 and TRBJ2-3, with 8 bases aligning to TRBD2. V lost 4 bases, J lost 4 bases, and 4 bases stayed unmatched. The CDR3 runs 14 residues. The germline V gene has CDR1 LGHNA and CDR2 YNFKEQ. The CDR3 loop reads CASSLQLAADTQYF. The DNA of the CDR3 is TGTGCCAGCAGCCTACAACTAGCGGCAGATACGCAGTATTTT.

About this clonotype itself: A junction boundary mismatches the germline segment, possibly from a read error. The rearrangement links TRBV12-3 or TRBV12-4 to TRBJ2-7; the match to TRBD2 covers 10 bases. This CDR3 has 18 amino acids. The CDR3: CASSLNRPGLADPYEQYF. As DNA, the CDR3 is TGTGCCAGCAGTTTAAATCGCCCCGGACTAGCGGATCCCTATGAGCAGTACTTC.

The CDR3 nucleotides are TGTGCCAGCAGTTATCCCGGACAGGGGGCTTCCAAAAACATTCAGTACTTC. Protein: CASSYPGQGASKNIQYF. The rearrangement joins TRBV6-6 to TRBJ2-4; 11 positions agree with TRBD1. The CDR3 loop spans 17 amino acids. The germline V gene encodes CDR1 MNHNY and CDR2 SVGAGI (reference sequence). Losses at the gene ends were 3 bases for V and 2 bases for J; bases not matched to a gene: 6.

The genes are TRBV20-1 and TRBJ1-2; D is ambiguous. V lost 3 bases, J lost 3 bases, and 14 bases lay in between. CDR1 is DFQATT, CDR2 SNEGSKA, per germline (reference sequence). The CDR3 loop spans 14 amino acids. CDR3 region: CSASDSRTDYGYTF. The CDR3 nucleotides are TGCAGTGCTAGCGATTCTCGGACGGACTATGGCTACACCTTC.

The chain carries TRBV5-5 and TRBJ2-6; 11 bases agree with TRBD1. Germline trimming cut 0 bases from V and 3 bases from J; bases unmatched to any gene: 8. Germline CDR1 SGHKS, CDR2 YYEKEE (reference sequence). This CDR3 spans 19 amino acids. The CDR3 loop reads CASSLGARTGGVGANVLTF. The CDR3 bases are TGTGCCAGCAGCTTGGGGGCGCGGACAGGGGGCGTTGGGGCCAACGTCCTGACTTTC.

This clonotype was detected once. J is TRBJ1-1 and V is TRBV20-1, with 9 bases identical to TRBD1. Germline CDR1 is DFQATT and CDR2 is SNEGSKA (reference sequence). The CDR3 has 17 amino acids. Trimming removed 8 bases from V and 4 bases from J; junction bases left unmatched: 20. The CDR3 here is CSCGTGFGRAWGTEAFF. The CDR3 DNA is TGCAGTTGCGGGACAGGGTTCGGGAGGGCCTGGGGCACTGAAGCTTTCTTT.